The 8 T cell receptor beta chains presented below share a single source sample, sequenced in a study of TET2 disruption in CD19-targeted CAR T cells. These TCRs' antigens remain unknown. Sequencing used immunoSEQ multiplex PCR; TCRdb keeps in-frame clones, though not all of them. This sample's clone table lists about 26,000 clones. Treatment given: autologous CTL019 cells: CD19 CAR with 4-1BB and CD3 zeta domains. The source was CD8- CAR+ T cells sorted from cultured blood T cells, collected for CD19 CAR T cell therapy. The sample's subset: CD8-negative CAR-positive T cells from the infusion product. These receptors were taken from a man in his 70s with chronic lymphocytic leukemia.

For this clone: The read comes to an end 3 residues before the CDR3 does, leaving the germline J gene to fill in the end. The J gene is TRBJ2-4, the V gene TRBV6-1, with TRBD1 matching 7 bases. CDR3 length: 12 amino acids. CDR1 is MNHNS, CDR2 SASEGT, per germline. The CDR3 sequence is CASSGQGVGQYF. Partial CDR3 DNA: TGTGCCAGCAGTGGACAGGGCGTTGGT.

A note on this clone: Relative to the germline gene, one junction end is altered; a read error may explain this. The sequenced fragment ends 3 residues before the CDR3 boundary, so the rest is inferred from the germline J gene. Other nucleotide sequences from this sample produce the same CDR3. V gene TRBV14 combines with J gene TRBJ1-2, with TRBD1 as a possible D gene (6 bases). CDR1 SGHDN and CDR2 FVKESK come from the germline V gene. CDR3 length equals 14 residues. The CDR3 DNA, read in part, is TGTGCCAGCAGCTTAGGGAGGGGGGGGCATGGT. Protein: CASSLGRGGHG. The entire CDR3 reads CASSLGRGGHGYTF.

Details on this clone: The CDR3 end falls 3 residues outside the read, so it is completed with the germline J gene. The chain uses TRBV7-6 and TRBJ1-2; D is possibly TRBD1 (5 bases). CDR1 and CDR2 from the germline V gene are SGHVS and FNYEAQ. This CDR3 comprises 18 residues. CDR3 DNA (partial): TGTGCCAGCAGCTTAGCCCGGACAACCGGAACGGGGGACTACGAC. The encoded protein is CASSLARTTGTGDYD. In full, the CDR3 reads CASSLARTTGTGDYDYTF.

Note on this clone: Coverage ceases 3 residues before the CDR3 finishes, and the germline J gene fills in the end. The rearrangement links TRBV14 to TRBJ2-4; D perhaps matches TRBD1 (6 bases). The CDR3 loop spans 15 amino acids. CDR1 is SGHDN, CDR2 FVKESK, per germline. CDR3 residues: CASSQEPGHLRPQYF. The part of the CDR3 DNA that was read is TGTGCCAGCAGCCAAGAACCGGGACATCTCCGGCCT.

A word on this clone: The CDR3 goes on 3 residues after the read ends, and that part is filled in from the germline J gene. This chain links TRBV6-2 or TRBV6-3 with TRBJ1-2, with D possibly matching TRBD1 (6 bases). V was cut by 2 bases and J by 3 bases, with 13 bases left in between. Per germline, CDR1 MNHEY and CDR2 SVGEGT. The CDR3 contains 15 residues. CDR3 DNA (partial): TGTGCCAGCAGTTACGTGTACAGGGCGGACTATGGC. It is translated as CASSYVYRADYG. The whole CDR3 sequence is CASSYVYRADYGYTF.

Concerning this clone itself: Coverage ceases 3 residues before the CDR3 finishes, and the germline J gene fills in the end. The J gene is TRBJ1-1, the V gene TRBV5-4, with 7 positions matching TRBD1. Per germline, CDR1 SGHNT and CDR2 YYREEE (reference sequence). The V and J ends lost 3 bases and 2 bases, in that order; junction bases with no gene match: 4. This CDR3 contains 14 residues. The CDR3 DNA, read in part, is TGTGCCAGCAGCTCCCGGACAGGAAACACTGAA. Protein: CASSSRTGNTE. The whole CDR3 region reads CASSSRTGNTEAFF.

With respect to this clone: The read ends 3 residues before the CDR3 terminus; that terminus is restored from the germline J gene. This chain links TRBV20-1 with TRBJ2-3; 10 bases are shared with TRBD2. Germline loops: CDR1 DFQATT, CDR2 SNEGSKA (reference sequence). Trimming removed 6 bases from V and 2 bases from J; junction bases left unmatched: 11. CDR3 size: 16 residues. The CDR3: CSAITISGGATDTQYF. Partial CDR3 DNA: TGCAGTGCGATAACAATAAGCGGGGGGGCCACAGATACG.

Points on this clone: The junction shows a germline mismatch at one end, possibly a read error. The missing CDR3 end, 3 residues past where the read stops, is filled in from the germline J gene. The chain employs TRBV20-1 and TRBJ1-2; no clear D. Looked up from germline, CDR1 is DFQATT and CDR2 is SNEGSKA (reference sequence). This CDR3 is 12 amino acids long. CDR3 bases read: TGCAGTGCTAGAACGTCCAACTATGGT. Its protein product is CSARTSNYG. The entire CDR3 reads CSARTSNYGYTF.